This T cell receptor (beta chain) was captured by sequencing in a study of T cell repertoires in cytomegalovirus infection. Background on the study: Researchers turned to recently identified HLA-C-restricted CMV epitopes as well as well-studied HLA-B-restricted ones.

This clonotype was observed a few times. Its antigen remains unknown. Findings and caveats of the study: Within the response measured ex vivo, HLA-C-restricted CMV-specific TCR beta clonotypes were dominant. Cumulative public TCR beta family frequency identified carriers of CMV plus the relevant HLA.

MiXCR, applied by TCRdb to the reads, yields one record per CDR3 protein. The sample holds about 570,000 distinct CDR3 sequences, 40% seen once. This CDR3 comprises 13 residues. The germline V and J ends were trimmed by 5 bases and 9 bases, with 14 bases remaining between them. Germline assignment: CDR1 SEHNR and CDR2 FQNEAQ (reference sequence). Sequencing used cultured PBMCs, obtained from culture after CMV antigen stimulation. This TCR came from a human donor in good health (CMV status not recorded). Some clones in this sample may be carry-over from other donors' samples. The rearrangement joins TRBV7-9 to TRBJ2-1; D is perhaps TRBD2 (5 bases). The CDR3 here is CASSPRDSGEQFF. The CDR3 DNA follows: TGTGCCAGCAGCCCCCGGGATTCGGGTGAGCAGTTCTTC.